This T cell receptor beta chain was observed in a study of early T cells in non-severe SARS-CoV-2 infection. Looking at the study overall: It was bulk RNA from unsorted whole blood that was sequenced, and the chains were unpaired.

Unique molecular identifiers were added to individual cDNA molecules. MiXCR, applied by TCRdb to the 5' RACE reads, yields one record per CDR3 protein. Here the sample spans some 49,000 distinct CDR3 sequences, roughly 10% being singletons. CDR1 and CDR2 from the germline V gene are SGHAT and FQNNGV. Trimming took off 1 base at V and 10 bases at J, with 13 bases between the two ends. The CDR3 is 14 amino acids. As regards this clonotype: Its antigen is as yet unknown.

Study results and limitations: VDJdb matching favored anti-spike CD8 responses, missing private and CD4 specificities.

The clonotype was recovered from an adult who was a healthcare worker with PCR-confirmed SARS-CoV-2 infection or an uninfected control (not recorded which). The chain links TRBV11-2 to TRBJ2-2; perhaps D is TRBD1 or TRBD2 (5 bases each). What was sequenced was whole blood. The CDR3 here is CASSLGLTGLELFF. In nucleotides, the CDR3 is TGTGCCAGCAGCTTAGGTTTGACGGGGCTGGAGCTGTTTTTT.